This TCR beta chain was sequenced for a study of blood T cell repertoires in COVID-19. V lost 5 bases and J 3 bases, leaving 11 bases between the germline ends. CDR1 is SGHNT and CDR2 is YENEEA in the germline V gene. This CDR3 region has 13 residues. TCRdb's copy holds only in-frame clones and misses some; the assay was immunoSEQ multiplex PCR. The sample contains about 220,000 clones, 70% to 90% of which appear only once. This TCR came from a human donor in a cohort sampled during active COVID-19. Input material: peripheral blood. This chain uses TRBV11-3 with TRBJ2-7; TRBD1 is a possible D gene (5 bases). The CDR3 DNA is TGTGCCAGCAGCGTAGGCAGGGACTACGAGCAGTACTTC. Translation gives CASSVGRDYEQYF. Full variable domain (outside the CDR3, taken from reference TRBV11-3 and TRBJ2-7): EAGVVQSPRYKIIEKKQPVAFWCNPISGHNTLYWYLQNLGQGPELLIRYENEEAVDDSQLPKDRFSAERLKGVDSTLKIQPAELGDSAVYLCASSVGRDYEQYFGPGTRLTVT.